This TCR beta chain was identified during a study of radiation and T cells in renal cell carcinoma. For the study at large: Nephrectomy followed 15 Gy stereotactic body radiation by 4 weeks.

Assay: immunoSEQ multiplex PCR; the TCRdb copy retains only in-frame clones and omits some. The repertoire holds over 60,000 clones, with around three quarters as singletons. This CDR3 region has 16 residues. The V gene's germline CDR1 is SNHLY and CDR2 FYNNEI. Trimming removed 1 base from V and 4 bases from J; junction bases left unmatched: 9. The sample's time point: blood 2 weeks post-SBRT. Sample treatment: 15 Gy SBRT to primary tumor, nephrectomy 4 weeks later. This receptor was taken from a man aged 55-75 years with renal cell carcinoma. The sample in question was blood, obtained from a patient whose treatment included radiotherapy and nephrectomy. This sequence joins TRBV2 and TRBJ1-2, with 7 bases that match TRBD1. CDR3 loop: CASSEDPPGQRYGYTF. The CDR3 nucleotides are TGTGCCAGCAGTGAAGACCCGCCGGGACAGCGCTATGGCTACACCTTC.